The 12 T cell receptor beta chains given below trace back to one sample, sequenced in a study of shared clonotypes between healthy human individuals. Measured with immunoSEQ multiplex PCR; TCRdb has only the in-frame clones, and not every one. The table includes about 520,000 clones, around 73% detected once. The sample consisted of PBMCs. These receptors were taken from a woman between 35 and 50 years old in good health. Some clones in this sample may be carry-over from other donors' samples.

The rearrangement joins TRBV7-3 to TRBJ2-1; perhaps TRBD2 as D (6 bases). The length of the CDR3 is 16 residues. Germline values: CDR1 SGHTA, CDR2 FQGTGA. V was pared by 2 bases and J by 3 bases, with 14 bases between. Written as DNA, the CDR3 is TGTGCCAGCAGCTTATTGGCCGGGACTTACTACAATGAGCAGTTCTTC. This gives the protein CASSLLAGTYYNEQFF. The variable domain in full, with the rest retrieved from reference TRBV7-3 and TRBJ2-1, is GAGVSQTPSNKVTEKGKYVELRCDPISGHTALYWYRQSLGQGPEFLIYFQGTGAADDSGLPNDRFFAVRPEGSVSTLKIQRTERGDSAVYLCASSLLAGTYYNEQFFGPGTRLTVL.

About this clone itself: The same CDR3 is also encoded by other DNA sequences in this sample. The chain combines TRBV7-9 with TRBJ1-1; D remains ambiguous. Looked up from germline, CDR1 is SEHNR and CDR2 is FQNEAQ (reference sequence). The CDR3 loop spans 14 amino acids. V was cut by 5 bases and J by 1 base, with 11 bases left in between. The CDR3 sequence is CASSLSGGNTEAFF. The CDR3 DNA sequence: TGTGCCAGCAGCCTCTCGGGAGGGAACACTGAAGCTTTCTTT.

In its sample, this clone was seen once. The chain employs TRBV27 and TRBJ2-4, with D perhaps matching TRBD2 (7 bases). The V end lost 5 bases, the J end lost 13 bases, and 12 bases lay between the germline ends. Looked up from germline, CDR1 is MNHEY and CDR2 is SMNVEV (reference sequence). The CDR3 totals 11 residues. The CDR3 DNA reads TGTGCCAGCAGTCTGGGGGGGCAGCAGTACTTC. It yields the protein CASSLGGQQYF.

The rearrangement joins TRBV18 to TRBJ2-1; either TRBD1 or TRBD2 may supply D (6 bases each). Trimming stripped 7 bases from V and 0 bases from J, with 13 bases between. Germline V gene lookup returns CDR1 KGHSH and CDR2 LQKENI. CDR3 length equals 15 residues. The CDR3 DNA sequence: TGTGCCAGCTGGACAGCGGGCAGCTCCTACAATGAGCAGTTCTTC. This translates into CASWTAGSSYNEQFF.

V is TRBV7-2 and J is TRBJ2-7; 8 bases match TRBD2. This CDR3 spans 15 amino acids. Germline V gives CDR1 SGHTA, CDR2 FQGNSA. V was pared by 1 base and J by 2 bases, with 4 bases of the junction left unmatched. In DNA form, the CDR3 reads TGTGCCAGCAGCTTAGTGACTAGCGAAACCTACGAGCAGTACTTC. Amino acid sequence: CASSLVTSETYEQYF.

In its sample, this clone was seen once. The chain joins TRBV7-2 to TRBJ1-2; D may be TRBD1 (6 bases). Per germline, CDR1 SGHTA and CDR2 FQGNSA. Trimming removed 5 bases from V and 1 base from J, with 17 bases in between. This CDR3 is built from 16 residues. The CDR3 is CASSQGSGVNNYGYTF. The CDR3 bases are TGTGCCAGCAGCCAGGGGTCAGGAGTTAATAACTATGGCTACACCTTC. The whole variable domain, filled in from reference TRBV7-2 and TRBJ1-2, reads GAGVSQSPSNKVTEKGKDVELRCDPISGHTALYWYRQSLGQGLEFLIYFQGNSAPDKSGLPSDRFSAERTGGSVSTLTIQRTQQEDSAVYLCASSQGSGVNNYGYTFGSGTRLTVV.

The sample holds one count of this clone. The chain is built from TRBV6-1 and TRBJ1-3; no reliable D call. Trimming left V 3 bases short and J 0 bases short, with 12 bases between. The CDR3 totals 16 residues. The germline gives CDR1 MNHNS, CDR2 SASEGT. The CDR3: CASSDTVAFSGNTIYF. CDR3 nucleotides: TGTGCCAGCAGTGACACCGTGGCGTTCTCTGGAAACACCATATATTTT.

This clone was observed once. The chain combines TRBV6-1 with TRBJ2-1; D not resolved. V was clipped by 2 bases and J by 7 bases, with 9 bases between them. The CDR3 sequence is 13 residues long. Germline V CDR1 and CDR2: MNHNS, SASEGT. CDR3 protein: CASSEQVQNEQFF. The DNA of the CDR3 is TGTGCCAGCAGTGAACAGGTTCAAAATGAGCAGTTCTTC.

The CDR3 loop is CSVEGVRYGTEAFF. The CDR3 DNA follows: TGCAGCGTTGAAGGGGTCCGTTACGGGACTGAAGCTTTCTTT. The chain combines TRBV29-1 with TRBJ1-1; D is ambiguous. From germline, CDR1 is SQVTM and CDR2 ANQGSEA. This CDR3 region has 14 residues. The ends were cut back, 1 base at V and 5 bases at J, with 14 bases in the middle.

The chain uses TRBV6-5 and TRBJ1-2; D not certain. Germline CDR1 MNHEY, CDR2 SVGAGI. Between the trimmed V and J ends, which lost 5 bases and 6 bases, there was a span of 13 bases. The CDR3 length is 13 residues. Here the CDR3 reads CASSLPGQDGYTF. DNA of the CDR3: TGTGCCAGCAGTCTCCCGGGCCAGGATGGCTACACCTTC.

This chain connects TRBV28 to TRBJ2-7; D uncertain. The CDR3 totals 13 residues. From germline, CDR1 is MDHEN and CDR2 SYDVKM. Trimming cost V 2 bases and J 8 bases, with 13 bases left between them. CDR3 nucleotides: TGTGCCAGCAGTTTACGTGTCTACCAAAAGCAGTACTTC. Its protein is CASSLRVYQKQYF. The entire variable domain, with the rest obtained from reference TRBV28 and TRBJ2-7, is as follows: DVKVTQSSRYLVKRTGEKVFLECVQDMDHENMFWYRQDPGLGLRLIYFSYDVKMKEKGDIPEGYSVSREKKERFSLILESASTNQTSMYLCASSLRVYQKQYFGPGTRLTVT.

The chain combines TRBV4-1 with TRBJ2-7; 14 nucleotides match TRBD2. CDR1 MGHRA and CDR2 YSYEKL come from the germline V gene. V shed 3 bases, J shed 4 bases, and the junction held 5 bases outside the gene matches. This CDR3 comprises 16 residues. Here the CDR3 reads CASSQGTSGSFYEQYF. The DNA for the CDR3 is TGCGCCAGCAGCCAGGGGACTAGCGGGAGCTTTTACGAGCAGTACTTC.